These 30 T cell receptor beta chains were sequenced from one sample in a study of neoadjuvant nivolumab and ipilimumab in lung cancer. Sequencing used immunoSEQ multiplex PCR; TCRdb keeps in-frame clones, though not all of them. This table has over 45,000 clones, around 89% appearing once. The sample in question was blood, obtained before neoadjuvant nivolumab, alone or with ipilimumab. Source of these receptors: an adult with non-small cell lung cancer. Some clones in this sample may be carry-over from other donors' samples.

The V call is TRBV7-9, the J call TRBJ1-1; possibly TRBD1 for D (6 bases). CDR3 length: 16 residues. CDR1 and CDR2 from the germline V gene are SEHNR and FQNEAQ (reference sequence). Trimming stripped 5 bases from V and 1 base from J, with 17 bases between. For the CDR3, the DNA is TGTGCCAGCAGCACCACTCCGGGGGCGCGGAACACTGAAGCTTTCTTT. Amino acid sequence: CASSTTPGARNTEAFF.

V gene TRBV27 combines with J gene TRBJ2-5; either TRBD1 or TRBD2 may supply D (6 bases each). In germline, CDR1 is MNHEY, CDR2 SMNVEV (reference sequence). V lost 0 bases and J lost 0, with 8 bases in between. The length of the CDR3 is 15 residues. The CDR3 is CASSLSRGDQETQYF. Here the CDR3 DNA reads TGTGCCAGCAGTTTATCGAGGGGGGACCAAGAGACCCAGTACTTC.

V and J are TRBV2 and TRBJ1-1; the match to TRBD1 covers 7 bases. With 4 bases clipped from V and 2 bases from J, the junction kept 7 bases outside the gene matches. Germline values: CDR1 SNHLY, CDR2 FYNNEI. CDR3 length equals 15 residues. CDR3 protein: CASSGSRDRNTEAFF. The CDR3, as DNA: TGTGCCAGCAGTGGTTCACGGGACAGAAACACTGAAGCTTTCTTT.

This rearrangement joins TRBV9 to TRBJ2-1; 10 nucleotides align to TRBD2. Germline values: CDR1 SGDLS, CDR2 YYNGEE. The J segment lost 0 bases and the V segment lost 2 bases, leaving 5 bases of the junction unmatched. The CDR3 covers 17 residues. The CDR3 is CASSVVSGRLSYNEQFF. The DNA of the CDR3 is TGTGCCAGCAGCGTTGTTAGCGGGAGGCTCTCCTACAATGAGCAGTTCTTC.

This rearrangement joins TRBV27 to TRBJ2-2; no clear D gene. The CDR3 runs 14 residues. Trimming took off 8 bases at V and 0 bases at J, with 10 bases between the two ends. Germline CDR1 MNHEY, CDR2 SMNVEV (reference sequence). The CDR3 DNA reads TGTGCCAGCCGGGCCTACACGAACACCGGGGAGCTGTTTTTT. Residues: CASRAYTNTGELFF.

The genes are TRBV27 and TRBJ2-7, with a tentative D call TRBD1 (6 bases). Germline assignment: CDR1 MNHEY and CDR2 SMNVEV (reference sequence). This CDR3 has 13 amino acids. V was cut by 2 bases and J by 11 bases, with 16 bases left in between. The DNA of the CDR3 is TGTGCCAGCAGTTTAAGTCCGATAGGACAGAAGTACTTC. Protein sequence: CASSLSPIGQKYF.

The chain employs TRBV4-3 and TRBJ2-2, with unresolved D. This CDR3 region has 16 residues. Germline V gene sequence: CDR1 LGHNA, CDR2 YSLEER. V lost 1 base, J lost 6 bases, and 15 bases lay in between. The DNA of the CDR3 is TGCGCCAGCAGCCAAGCGGTCAGGAGTCTAGCCGGGGAGCTGTTTTTT. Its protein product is CASSQAVRSLAGELFF.

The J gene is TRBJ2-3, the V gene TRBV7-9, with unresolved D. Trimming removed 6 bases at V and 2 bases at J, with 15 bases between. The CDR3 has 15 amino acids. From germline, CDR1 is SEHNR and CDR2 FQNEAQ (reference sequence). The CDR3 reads CASRSGPVNTDTQYF. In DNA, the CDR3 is TGTGCCAGCAGATCCGGGCCTGTCAACACAGATACGCAGTATTTT.

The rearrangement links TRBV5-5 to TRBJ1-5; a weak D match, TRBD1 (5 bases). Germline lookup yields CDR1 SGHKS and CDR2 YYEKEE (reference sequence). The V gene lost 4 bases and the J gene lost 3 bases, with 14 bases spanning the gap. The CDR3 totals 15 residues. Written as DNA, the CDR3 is TGTGCCAGCAGCATGGCCGGGACGGACAATCAGCCCCAGCATTTT. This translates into CASSMAGTDNQPQHF.

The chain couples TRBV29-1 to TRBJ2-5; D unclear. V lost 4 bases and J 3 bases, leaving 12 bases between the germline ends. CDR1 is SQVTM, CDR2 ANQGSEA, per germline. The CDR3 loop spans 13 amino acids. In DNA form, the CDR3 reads TGCAGCGTTGGGATAGGGCCTAAAGAGACCCAGTACTTC. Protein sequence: CSVGIGPKETQYF.

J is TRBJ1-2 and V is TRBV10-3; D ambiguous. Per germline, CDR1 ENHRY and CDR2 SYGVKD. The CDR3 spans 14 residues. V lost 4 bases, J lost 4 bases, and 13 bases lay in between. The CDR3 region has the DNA TGTGCCATCAGTGCGGCGGAAGTCTCCTATGGCTACACCTTC. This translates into CAISAAEVSYGYTF.

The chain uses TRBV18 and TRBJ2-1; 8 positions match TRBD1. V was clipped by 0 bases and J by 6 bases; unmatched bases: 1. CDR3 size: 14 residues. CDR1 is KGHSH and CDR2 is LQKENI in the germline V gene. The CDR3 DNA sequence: TGTGCCAGCTCACCACCGACAGGGGTCAATGAGCAGTTCTTC. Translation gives CASSPPTGVNEQFF.

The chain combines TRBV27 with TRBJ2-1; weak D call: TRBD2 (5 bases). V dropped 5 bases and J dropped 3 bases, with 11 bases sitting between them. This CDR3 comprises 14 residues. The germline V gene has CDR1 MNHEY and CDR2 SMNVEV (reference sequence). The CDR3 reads CASSSSRDYNEQFF. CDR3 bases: TGTGCCAGCAGTAGTTCCCGGGACTACAATGAGCAGTTCTTC.

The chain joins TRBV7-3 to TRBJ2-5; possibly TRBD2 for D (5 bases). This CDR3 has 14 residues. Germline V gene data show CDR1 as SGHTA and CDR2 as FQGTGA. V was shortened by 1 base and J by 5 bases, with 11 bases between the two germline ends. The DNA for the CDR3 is TGTGCCAGCAGCTTAAAAGCGGAACGGGAGACCCAGTACTTC. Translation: CASSLKAERETQYF.

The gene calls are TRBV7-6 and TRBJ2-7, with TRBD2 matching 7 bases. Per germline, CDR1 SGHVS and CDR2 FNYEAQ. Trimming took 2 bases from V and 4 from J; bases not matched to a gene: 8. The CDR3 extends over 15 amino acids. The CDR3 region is CASSLKVGGWYEQYF. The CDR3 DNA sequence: TGTGCCAGCAGCTTAAAAGTGGGAGGGTGGTACGAGCAGTACTTC. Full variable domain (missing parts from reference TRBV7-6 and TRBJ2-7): GAGVSQSPRYKVTKRGQDVALRCDPISGHVSLYWYRQALGQGPEFLTYFNYEAQQDKSGLPNDRFSAERPEGSISTLTIQRTEQRDSAMYRCASSLKVGGWYEQYFGPGTRLTVT.

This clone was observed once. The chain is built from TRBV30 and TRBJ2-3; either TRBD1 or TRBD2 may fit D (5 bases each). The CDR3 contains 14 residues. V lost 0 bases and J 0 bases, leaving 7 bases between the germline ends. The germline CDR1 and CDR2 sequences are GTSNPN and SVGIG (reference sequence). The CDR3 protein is CAWSVGVSTDTQYF. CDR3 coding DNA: TGTGCCTGGAGTGTGGGGGTTAGCACAGATACGCAGTATTTT.

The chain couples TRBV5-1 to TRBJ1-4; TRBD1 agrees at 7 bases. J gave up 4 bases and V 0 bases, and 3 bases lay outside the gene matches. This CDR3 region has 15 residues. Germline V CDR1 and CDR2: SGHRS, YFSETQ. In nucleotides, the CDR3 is TGCGCCAGCAGCTTGGGGGACAGCCTTAATGAAAAACTGTTTTTT. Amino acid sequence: CASSLGDSLNEKLFF.

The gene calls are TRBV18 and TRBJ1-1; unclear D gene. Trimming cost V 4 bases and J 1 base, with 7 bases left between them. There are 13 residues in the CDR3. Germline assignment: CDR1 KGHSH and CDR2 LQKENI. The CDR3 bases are TGTGCCAGCTCACAAGAGGAGAACACTGAAGCTTTCTTT. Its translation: CASSQEENTEAFF.

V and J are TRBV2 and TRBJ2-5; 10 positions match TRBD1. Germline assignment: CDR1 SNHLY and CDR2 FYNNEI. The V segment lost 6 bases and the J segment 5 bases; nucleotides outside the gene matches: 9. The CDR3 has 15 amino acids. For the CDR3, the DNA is TGTGCCAGCAGGGTGACAGGGGGCGCAGGGGAGACCCAGTACTTC. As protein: CASRVTGGAGETQYF.

The CDR3 sequence: CASSSYNLRLAAPYEQYF. The CDR3 DNA follows: TGTGCCAGCAGTTCCTACAACCTCCGACTAGCGGCACCCTACGAGCAGTACTTC. The V call is TRBV27, the J call TRBJ2-7; 9 nucleotides match TRBD2. Germline V gives CDR1 MNHEY, CDR2 SMNVEV (reference sequence). V was pared by 4 bases and J by 2 bases, with 15 bases of the junction left unmatched. This CDR3 region has 18 residues.

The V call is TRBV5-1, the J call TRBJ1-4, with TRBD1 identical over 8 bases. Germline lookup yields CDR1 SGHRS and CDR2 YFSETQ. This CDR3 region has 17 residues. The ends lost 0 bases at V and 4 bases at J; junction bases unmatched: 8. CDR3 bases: TGCGCCAGCAGCTTGGAGGGGCAGGGGGCTGGTAATGAAAAACTGTTTTTT. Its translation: CASSLEGQGAGNEKLFF.

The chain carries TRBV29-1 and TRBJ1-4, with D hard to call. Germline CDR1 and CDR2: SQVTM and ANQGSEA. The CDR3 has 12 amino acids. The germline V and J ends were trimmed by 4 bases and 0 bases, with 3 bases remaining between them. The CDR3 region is CSVVSTNEKLFF. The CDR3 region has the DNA TGCAGCGTTGTTTCAACTAATGAAAAACTGTTTTTT. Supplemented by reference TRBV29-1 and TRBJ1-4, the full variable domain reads SAVISQKPSRDICQRGTSLTIQCQVDSQVTMMFWYRQQPGQSLTLIATANQGSEATYESGFVIDKFPISRPNLTFSTLTVSNMSPEDSSIYLCSVVSTNEKLFFGSGTQLSVL.

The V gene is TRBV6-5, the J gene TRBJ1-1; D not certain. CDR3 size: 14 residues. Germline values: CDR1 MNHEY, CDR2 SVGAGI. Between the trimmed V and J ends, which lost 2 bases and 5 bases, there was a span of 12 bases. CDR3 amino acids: CASSYRSPGTEAFF. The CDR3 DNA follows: TGTGCCAGCAGTTACAGGTCCCCGGGGACTGAAGCTTTCTTT.

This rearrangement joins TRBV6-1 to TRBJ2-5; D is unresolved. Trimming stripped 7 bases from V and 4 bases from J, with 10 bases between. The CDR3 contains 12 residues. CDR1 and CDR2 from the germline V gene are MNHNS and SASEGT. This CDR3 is CASTLDLETQYF. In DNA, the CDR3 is TGTGCCAGCACCCTCGACCTAGAGACCCAGTACTTC.

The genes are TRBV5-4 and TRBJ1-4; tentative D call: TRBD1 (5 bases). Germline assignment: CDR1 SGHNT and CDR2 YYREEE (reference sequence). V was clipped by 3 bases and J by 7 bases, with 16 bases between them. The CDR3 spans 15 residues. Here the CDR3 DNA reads TGTGCCAGCAGCTCTAGTCGCGGGGCCGGTGAAAAACTGTTTTTT. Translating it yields CASSSSRGAGEKLFF.

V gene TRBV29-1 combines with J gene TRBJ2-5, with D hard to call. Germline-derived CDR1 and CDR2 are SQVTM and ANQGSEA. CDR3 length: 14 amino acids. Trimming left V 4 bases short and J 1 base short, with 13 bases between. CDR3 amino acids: CSVAQRTFQETQYF. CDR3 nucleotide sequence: TGCAGCGTTGCTCAGAGAACCTTCCAAGAGACCCAGTACTTC.

The CDR3 sequence is CASSYVGLVTGEQYF. The CDR3 DNA follows: TGTGCCAGCAGTTACGTGGGACTAGTTACAGGCGAGCAGTACTTC. V gene TRBV6-5 combines with J gene TRBJ2-7; 8 nucleotides agree with TRBD2. The length of the CDR3 is 15 residues. Germline trimming cut 2 bases from V and 6 bases from J; bases unmatched to any gene: 9. CDR1 and CDR2 from the germline V gene are MNHEY and SVGAGI.

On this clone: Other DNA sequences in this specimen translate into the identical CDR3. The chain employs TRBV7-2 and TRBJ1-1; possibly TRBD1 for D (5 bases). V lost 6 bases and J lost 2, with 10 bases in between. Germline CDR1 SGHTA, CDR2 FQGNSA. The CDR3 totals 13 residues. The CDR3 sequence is CASSYDRNTEAFF. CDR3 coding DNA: TGTGCCAGCAGTTACGACAGAAACACTGAAGCTTTCTTT.

The CDR3 DNA follows: TGTGCCAGCAGTTACAGGCTCAGACCCGGCTATGGCTACACCTTC. Protein product: CASSYRLRPGYGYTF. V is TRBV6-5 and J is TRBJ1-2, with no clear D. V shed 2 bases and J shed 4 bases, with 14 bases lying between them. The germline V gene encodes CDR1 MNHEY and CDR2 SVGAGI. CDR3 length: 15 residues.

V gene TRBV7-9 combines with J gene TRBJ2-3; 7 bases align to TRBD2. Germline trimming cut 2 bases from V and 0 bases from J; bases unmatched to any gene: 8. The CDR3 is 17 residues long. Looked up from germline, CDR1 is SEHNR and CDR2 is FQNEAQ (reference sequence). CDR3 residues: CASSLPHLAVSTDTQYF. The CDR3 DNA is TGTGCCAGCAGCTTACCGCACCTAGCGGTTAGCACAGATACGCAGTATTTT.